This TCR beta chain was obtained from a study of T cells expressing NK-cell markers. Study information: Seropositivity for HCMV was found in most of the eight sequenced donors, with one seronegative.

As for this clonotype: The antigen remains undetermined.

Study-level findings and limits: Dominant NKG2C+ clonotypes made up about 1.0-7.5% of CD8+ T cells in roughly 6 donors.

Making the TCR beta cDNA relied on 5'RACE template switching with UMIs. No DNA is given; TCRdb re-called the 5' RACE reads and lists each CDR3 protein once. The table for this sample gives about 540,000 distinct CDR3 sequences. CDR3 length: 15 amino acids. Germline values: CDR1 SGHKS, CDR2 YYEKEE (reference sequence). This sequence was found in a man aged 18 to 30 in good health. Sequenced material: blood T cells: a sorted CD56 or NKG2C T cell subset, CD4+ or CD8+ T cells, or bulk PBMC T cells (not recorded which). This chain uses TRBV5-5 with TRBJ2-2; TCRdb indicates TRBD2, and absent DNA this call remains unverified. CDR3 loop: CASSQRGGNTGELFF.